The T cell receptor (beta chain) described here comes from a study of T cells after yellow fever vaccination. A universal primer site and UMIs were added as TCR cDNA was made by 5'RACE template switching. One entry per CDR3 protein, called by TCRdb with MiXCR from the 5' RACE reads. The table shows approximately 610,000 distinct CDR3 sequences, with roughly a sixth occurring only once. The V end lost 7 bases, the J end lost 0 bases, and 14 bases lay between the germline ends. CDR3 size: 15 residues. Germline assignment: CDR1 SGHRS and CDR2 YFSETQ. This clonotype was observed a handful of times. Its antigen remains unknown. Notes on the study in general: A minor fraction of clonotypes spanned both CD4 and CD8 compartments.

Here the sequenced sample was PBMCs, taken 5 days after the first yellow fever vaccination. The TCR was taken from a man in his late teens or twenties who received the YFV17D yellow fever vaccine. The V call is TRBV5-1, the J call TRBJ2-1; tentative D call: TRBD1 (5 bases). CDR3 bases: TGCGCCAGCTGCTCACAGGATAGCTCCTACAATGAGCAGTTCTTC. Its translation: CASCSQDSSYNEQFF.